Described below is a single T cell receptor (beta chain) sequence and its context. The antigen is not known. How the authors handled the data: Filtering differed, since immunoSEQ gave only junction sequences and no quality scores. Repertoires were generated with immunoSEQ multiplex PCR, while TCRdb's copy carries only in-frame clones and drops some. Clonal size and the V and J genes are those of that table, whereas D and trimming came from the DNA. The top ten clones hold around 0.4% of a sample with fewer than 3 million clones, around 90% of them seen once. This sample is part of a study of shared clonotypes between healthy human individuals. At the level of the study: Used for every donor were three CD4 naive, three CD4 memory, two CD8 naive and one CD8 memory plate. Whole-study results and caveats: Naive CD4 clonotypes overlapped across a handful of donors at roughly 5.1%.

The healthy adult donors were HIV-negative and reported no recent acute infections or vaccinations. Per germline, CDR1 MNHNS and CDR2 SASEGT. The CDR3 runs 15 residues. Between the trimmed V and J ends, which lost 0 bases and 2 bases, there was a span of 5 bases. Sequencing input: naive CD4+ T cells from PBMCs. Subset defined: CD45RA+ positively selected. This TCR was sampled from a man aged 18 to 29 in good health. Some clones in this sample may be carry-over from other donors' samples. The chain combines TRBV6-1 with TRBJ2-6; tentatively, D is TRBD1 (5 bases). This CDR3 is CASSEAGPGANVLTF. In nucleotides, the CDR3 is TGTGCCAGCAGTGAAGCGGGGCCTGGGGCCAACGTCCTGACTTTC.